The 23 T cell receptor beta chains below were found in one sample sequenced in a study of blood T cell repertoires in COVID-19. Sequencing used immunoSEQ multiplex PCR; TCRdb keeps in-frame clones, though not all of them. The table has 200,000 to 250,000 clones, 87% seen once. The sample was peripheral blood. The receptor source for this set is a woman between 18 and 29 years old who had recovered from COVID-19.

The chain joins TRBV19 to TRBJ2-1; D is perhaps TRBD2 (6 bases). The CDR3 runs to 14 residues. The V gene lost 3 bases and the J gene lost 9 bases, with 15 bases spanning the gap. Germline CDR1 reads LNHDA; CDR2 reads SQIVND (reference sequence). The CDR3 DNA reads TGTGCCAGTAGTATTCGATTCGGGACTCCTGAGCAGTTCTTC. This codes for CASSIRFGTPEQFF.

The chain is built from TRBV11-2 and TRBJ1-6; 10 nucleotides match TRBD1. This CDR3 contains 15 residues. The germline V gene encodes CDR1 SGHAT and CDR2 FQNNGV. V dropped 5 bases and J dropped 9; count of bases not matched to a gene: 7. The chain's CDR3 is CASSTLDRGPSPLHF. The CDR3, as DNA: TGTGCCAGCAGCACACTCGACAGGGGGCCTTCACCCCTCCACTTT.

The chain combines TRBV27 with TRBJ1-6; 7 bases line up with TRBD1. CDR3 length: 14 residues. Germline-derived CDR1 and CDR2 are MNHEY and SMNVEV (reference sequence). V trimming: 7 bases; J trimming: 7 bases; junction bases outside the gene matches: 7. CDR3 loop: CASKLPGQNSPLHF. DNA of the CDR3: TGTGCCAGCAAACTGCCGGGACAGAATTCACCCCTCCACTTT.

The rearrangement joins TRBV27 to TRBJ2-1; 9 bases line up with TRBD2. J was trimmed by 6 bases and V by 8 bases; bases with no gene match: 11. The CDR3 spans 15 residues. Germline V gene data show CDR1 as MNHEY and CDR2 as SMNVEV (reference sequence). CDR3 bases: TGTGCCAGCGGGGCGACGCGGGAGGGCCGCAATGAGCAGTTCTTC. Protein sequence: CASGATREGRNEQFF.

V gene TRBV28 combines with J gene TRBJ1-3; weak D call: TRBD1 (5 bases). V lost 5 bases and J lost 2, with 19 bases in between. The CDR3 sequence is 17 residues long. CDR1 is MDHEN, CDR2 SYDVKM, per germline. The CDR3 region has the DNA TGTGCCAGCAGTATCCCCTCGACAGAGTTCGCTGGAAACACCATATATTTT. This gives the protein CASSIPSTEFAGNTIYF.

This clone occurred a few times. The chain uses TRBV25-1 and TRBJ2-7; 9 nucleotides agree with TRBD1. J was trimmed by 3 bases and V by 4 bases; bases with no gene match: 4. The CDR3 runs to 14 residues. Germline CDR1 and CDR2: MGHDK and SYGVNS. The CDR3 region is CASSGLTGGYEQYF. The CDR3 DNA follows: TGTGCCAGCAGTGGACTGACAGGGGGCTACGAGCAGTACTTC.

The rearrangement links TRBV6-2 or TRBV6-3 to TRBJ1-1; D remains unclear. The CDR3 is 13 residues long. The V end was cut by 6 bases, the J end by 3 bases, with 11 bases between. Per the germline V gene, CDR1 is MNHEY and CDR2 is SVGEGT. The chain's CDR3 is CASSDPTYTEAFF. The CDR3 DNA reads as TGTGCCAGCAGCGACCCGACATACACTGAAGCTTTCTTT.

The genes are TRBV7-2 and TRBJ2-3, with 7 nucleotides matching TRBD2. Germline V CDR1 and CDR2: SGHTA, FQGNSA. J was trimmed by 0 bases and V by 2 bases; bases with no gene match: 14. The CDR3 has 19 residues. The CDR3 region is CASSLPREGVASSTDTQYF. CDR3 in DNA: TGTGCCAGCAGCTTACCGAGGGAGGGAGTGGCCTCCAGCACAGATACGCAGTATTTT.

The rearrangement joins TRBV6-6 to TRBJ1-2; tentatively, D is TRBD1 (5 bases). The CDR3 has 15 amino acids. Trimming shortened V by 2 bases and J by 1 base, and 11 bases separated the two germline ends. CDR1 is MNHNY, CDR2 SVGAGI, per germline (reference sequence). DNA for the CDR3: TGTGCCAGCAGTTACGACCAGGGATATAACTATGGCTACACCTTC. It codes for CASSYDQGYNYGYTF.

The chain recombines TRBV6-6 with TRBJ1-1; perhaps TRBD1 as D (5 bases). Trimming cost V 2 bases and J 7 bases, with 11 bases left between them. The germline V gene encodes CDR1 MNHNY and CDR2 SVGAGI (reference sequence). CDR3 size: 13 residues. CDR3 sequence (DNA): TGTGCCAGCAGTTACGACAGTAGGCTTGAAGCTTTCTTT. This encodes CASSYDSRLEAFF.

A word on this clone: One junction end disagrees with the germline gene, perhaps due to a read error. Other DNA sequences of this sample code for an identical CDR3. The V gene is TRBV12-3 or TRBV12-4, the J gene TRBJ2-7; TRBD2 agrees at 10 bases. This CDR3 has 13 residues. The CDR3 sequence is CASSLAGGYEQYF. The DNA for the CDR3 is TGTGCCAGCAGCTTAGCGGGAGGCTACGAGCAGTACTTC.

The chain couples TRBV15 to TRBJ2-1; 12 nucleotides align to TRBD1. V lost 4 bases, J lost 8 bases, and 6 bases stayed unmatched. The germline V gene has CDR1 LNHNV and CDR2 YYDKDF (reference sequence). The CDR3 runs to 15 residues. This CDR3 is CATSNRDRGHDEQFF. The CDR3 coding sequence is TGTGCCACCAGCAACCGGGACAGGGGGCACGATGAGCAGTTCTTC.

A note on this clone: A junction end diverges from the germline sequence, so it may reflect a read error. This chain uses TRBV6-5 with TRBJ2-5, with D maybe TRBD1 (6 bases). The length of the CDR3 is 14 residues. The germline V gene encodes CDR1 MNHEY and CDR2 SVGAGI. The DNA for the CDR3 is TGTGCCAGCAGTTACGAACAGGGACAAGGGACCCAGTACTTC. It codes for CASSYEQGQGTQYF.

The V gene is TRBV2, the J gene TRBJ1-3; D is perhaps TRBD1 (6 bases). The ends were cut back, 7 bases at V and 4 bases at J, with 20 bases in the middle. CDR1 and CDR2 (germline): SNHLY, FYNNEI. The CDR3 runs to 16 residues. The CDR3 here is CASTRGPRLSGNTIYF. DNA of the CDR3: TGTGCCAGCACCAGGGGCCCAAGACTGTCCGGAAACACCATATATTTT. Looking up the rest from reference TRBV2 and TRBJ1-3 gives the full variable domain: EPEVTQTPSHQVTQMGQEVILRCVPISNHLYFYWYRQILGQKVEFLVSFYNNEISEKSEIFDDQFSVERPDGSNFTLKIRSTKLEDSAMYFCASTRGPRLSGNTIYFGEGSWLTVV.

The chain employs TRBV11-2 and TRBJ2-7; tentatively, D is TRBD1 (5 bases). V was cut by 0 bases and J by 3 bases, with 15 bases left in between. CDR1 and CDR2 from the germline V gene are SGHAT and FQNNGV. The CDR3 runs to 16 residues. The CDR3 DNA is TGTGCCAGCAGCTTAGATTTTAGGGGTCCTTTCTACGAGCAGTACTTC. This codes for CASSLDFRGPFYEQYF.

In nucleotides, the CDR3 is TGTGCCTGTGGGACAGGGCCAAATTCACCCCTCCACTTT. Encoded protein: CACGTGPNSPLHF. The chain combines TRBV30 with TRBJ1-6, with 9 bases matching TRBD1. Germline V CDR1 and CDR2: GTSNPN, SVGIG (reference sequence). V shed 6 bases and J 7 bases; nucleotides not matched to a gene: 4. The CDR3 runs to 13 residues. Drawing the rest from reference TRBV30 and TRBJ1-6, the complete variable domain is SQTIHQWPATLVQPVGSPLSLECTVEGTSNPNLYWYRQAAGRGLQLLFYSVGIGQISSEVPQNLSASRPQDRQFILSSKKLLLSDSGFYLCACGTGPNSPLHFGNGTRLTVT.

This chain connects TRBV6-1 to TRBJ2-1; tentative D call: TRBD1 (5 bases). V lost 3 bases and J 4 bases, leaving 7 bases between the germline ends. From germline, CDR1 is MNHNS and CDR2 SASEGT. This CDR3 spans 13 amino acids. The CDR3 DNA follows: TGTGCCAGCAGTGACGACAGTTACAATGAGCAGTTCTTC. It translates to CASSDDSYNEQFF.

The rearrangement links TRBV25-1 to TRBJ1-2; tentative D call: TRBD1 (5 bases). V lost 5 bases and J lost 5, with 12 bases in between. CDR1 and CDR2 (germline): MGHDK, SYGVNS. The CDR3 sequence is 13 residues long. DNA for the CDR3: TGTGCCAGCAGTTCTGGGGGGGAATATGGCTACACCTTC. Its protein is CASSSGGEYGYTF.

The chain employs TRBV9 and TRBJ2-1; possibly TRBD2 for D (6 bases). This CDR3 has 16 amino acids. CDR1 and CDR2 from the germline V gene are SGDLS and YYNGEE. The V and J ends lost 2 bases and 6 bases respectively, with 18 bases between them. The CDR3 sequence: CASSVDGGGGFNEQFF. The CDR3 DNA is TGTGCCAGCAGCGTGGACGGTGGGGGAGGTTTCAATGAGCAGTTCTTC.

The chain is built from TRBV11-3 and TRBJ1-1; D is unresolved. Trimming stripped 0 bases from V and 3 bases from J, with 5 bases between. CDR1 is SGHNT and CDR2 is YENEEA in the germline V gene. CDR3 length equals 13 residues. CDR3 amino acids: CASSLEAYTEAFF. The CDR3, as DNA: TGTGCCAGCAGCTTAGAGGCTTACACTGAAGCTTTCTTT.

This rearrangement joins TRBV19 to TRBJ1-6, with 8 bases lining up with TRBD1. CDR1 LNHDA and CDR2 SQIVND come from the germline V gene (reference sequence). CDR3 size: 15 residues. V lost 7 bases to trimming and J lost 6 bases; unmatched junction nucleotides: 8. CDR3 DNA sequence: TGTGCCAGTAAAGACAGGGGAGTCGGTAATTCACCCCTCCACTTT. This gives the protein CASKDRGVGNSPLHF.

In this sample, this clone turned up once. The chain couples TRBV25-1 to TRBJ1-2; possibly TRBD1 for D (5 bases). The V gene lost 7 bases and the J gene lost 7 bases, with 19 bases spanning the gap. Germline CDR1 and CDR2: MGHDK and SYGVNS. CDR3 length equals 14 residues. In DNA form, the CDR3 reads TGTGCCAGCACTCCCGAGGGGAGGGAGAGTGGCTACACCTTC. Its protein is CASTPEGRESGYTF.

In this sample, this clone turned up once. The rearrangement uses TRBV5-5 and TRBJ1-5, with no clear D. CDR3 length: 14 amino acids. The ends were cut back, 2 bases at V and 6 bases at J, with 12 bases in the middle. Germline CDR1 reads SGHKS; CDR2 reads YYEKEE (reference sequence). The CDR3 region is CASSLPLPGQPQHF. In DNA form, the CDR3 reads TGTGCCAGCAGCTTACCCCTACCCGGTCAGCCCCAGCATTTT.